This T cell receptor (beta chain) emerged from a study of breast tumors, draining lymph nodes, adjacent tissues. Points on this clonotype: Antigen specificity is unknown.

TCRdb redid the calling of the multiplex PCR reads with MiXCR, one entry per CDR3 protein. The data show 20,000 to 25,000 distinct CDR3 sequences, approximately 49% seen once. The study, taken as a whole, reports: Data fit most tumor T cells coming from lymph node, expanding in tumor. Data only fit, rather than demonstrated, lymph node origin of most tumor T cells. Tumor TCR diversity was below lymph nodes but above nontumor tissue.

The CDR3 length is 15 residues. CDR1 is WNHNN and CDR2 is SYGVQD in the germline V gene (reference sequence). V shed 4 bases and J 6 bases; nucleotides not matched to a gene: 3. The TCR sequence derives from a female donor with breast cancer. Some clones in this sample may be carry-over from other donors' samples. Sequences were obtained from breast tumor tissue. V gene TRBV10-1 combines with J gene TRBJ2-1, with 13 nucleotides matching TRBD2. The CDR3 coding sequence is TGCGCCAGCAGTGGGACTAGCGGGAGATGCAATGAGCAGTTCTTC. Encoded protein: CASSGTSGRCNEQFF.